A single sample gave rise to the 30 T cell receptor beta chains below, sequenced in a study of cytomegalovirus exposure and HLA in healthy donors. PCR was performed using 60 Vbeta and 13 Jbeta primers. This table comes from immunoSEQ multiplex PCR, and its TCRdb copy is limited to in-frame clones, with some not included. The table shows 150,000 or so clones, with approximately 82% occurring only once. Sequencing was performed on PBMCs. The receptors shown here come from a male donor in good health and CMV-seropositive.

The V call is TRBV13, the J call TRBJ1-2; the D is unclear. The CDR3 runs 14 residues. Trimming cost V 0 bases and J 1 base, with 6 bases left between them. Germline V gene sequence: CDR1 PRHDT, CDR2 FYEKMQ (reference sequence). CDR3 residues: CASSLGSVNYGYTF. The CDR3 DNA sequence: TGTGCCAGCAGCTTAGGTTCAGTTAACTATGGCTACACCTTC.

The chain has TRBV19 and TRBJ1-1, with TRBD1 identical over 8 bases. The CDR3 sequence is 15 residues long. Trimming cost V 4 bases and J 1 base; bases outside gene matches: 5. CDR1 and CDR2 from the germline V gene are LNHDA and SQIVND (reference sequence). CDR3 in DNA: TGTGCCAGTAGTAATTGGACAGGGCCGAACACTGAAGCTTTCTTT. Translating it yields CASSNWTGPNTEAFF.

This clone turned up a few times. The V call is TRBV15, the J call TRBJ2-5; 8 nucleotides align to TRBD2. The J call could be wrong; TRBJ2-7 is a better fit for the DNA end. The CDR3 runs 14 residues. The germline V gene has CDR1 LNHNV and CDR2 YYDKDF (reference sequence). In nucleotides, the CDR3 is TGTGCCACCAGCGACCCGGGGGGGGCCTACGAGCAGTACTTC. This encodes CATSDPGGAYEQYF.

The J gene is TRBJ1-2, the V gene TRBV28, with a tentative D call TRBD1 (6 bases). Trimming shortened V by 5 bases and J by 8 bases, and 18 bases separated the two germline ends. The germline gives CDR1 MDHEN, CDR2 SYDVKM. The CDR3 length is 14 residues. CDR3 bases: TGTGCCAGCAGTCCCTCAGGGGAGATTCGGGGCTACACCTTC. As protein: CASSPSGEIRGYTF.

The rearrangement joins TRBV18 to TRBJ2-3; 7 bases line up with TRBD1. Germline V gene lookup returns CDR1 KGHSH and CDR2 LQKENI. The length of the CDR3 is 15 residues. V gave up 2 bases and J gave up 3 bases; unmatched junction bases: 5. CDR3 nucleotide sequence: TGTGCCAGCTCACCATCGCCAGGGGGTACAGATACGCAGTATTTT. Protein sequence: CASSPSPGGTDTQYF.

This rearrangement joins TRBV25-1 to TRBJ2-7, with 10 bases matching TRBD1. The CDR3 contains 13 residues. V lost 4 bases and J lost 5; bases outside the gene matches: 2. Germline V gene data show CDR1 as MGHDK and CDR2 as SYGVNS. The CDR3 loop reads CASSVTGGHEQYF. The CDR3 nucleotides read TGTGCCAGCAGTGTGACAGGGGGCCACGAGCAGTACTTC.

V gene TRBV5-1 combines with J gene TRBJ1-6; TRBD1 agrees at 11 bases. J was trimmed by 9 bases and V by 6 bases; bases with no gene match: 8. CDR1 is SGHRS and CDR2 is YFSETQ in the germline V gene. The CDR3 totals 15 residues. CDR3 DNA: TGCGCCAGCATGAGGACAGGGGGCACTTCTTCACCCCTCCACTTT. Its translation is CASMRTGGTSSPLHF.

DNA for the CDR3: TGCGCCAGCAGCTTCCGACAGGGCCCCGGCACAGATACGCAGTATTTT. Translated: CASSFRQGPGTDTQYF. The gene calls are TRBV5-1 and TRBJ2-3; TRBD1 aligns across 7 bases. The CDR3 runs 16 residues. V dropped 2 bases and J dropped 1; count of bases not matched to a gene: 7. Germline lookup yields CDR1 SGHRS and CDR2 YFSETQ.

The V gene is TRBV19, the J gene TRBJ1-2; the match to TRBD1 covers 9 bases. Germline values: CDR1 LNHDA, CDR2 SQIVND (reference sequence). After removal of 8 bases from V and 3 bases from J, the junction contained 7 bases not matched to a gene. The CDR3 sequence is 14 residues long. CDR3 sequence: CASEPGQGHYGYTF. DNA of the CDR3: TGTGCCAGTGAGCCGGGACAGGGACACTATGGCTACACCTTC.

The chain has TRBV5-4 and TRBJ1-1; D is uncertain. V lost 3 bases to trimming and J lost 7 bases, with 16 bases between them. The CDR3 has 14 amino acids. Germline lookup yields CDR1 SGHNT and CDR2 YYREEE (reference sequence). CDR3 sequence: CASSSRGRESEAFF. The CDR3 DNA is TGTGCCAGCAGCTCTCGAGGACGGGAAAGTGAAGCTTTCTTT.

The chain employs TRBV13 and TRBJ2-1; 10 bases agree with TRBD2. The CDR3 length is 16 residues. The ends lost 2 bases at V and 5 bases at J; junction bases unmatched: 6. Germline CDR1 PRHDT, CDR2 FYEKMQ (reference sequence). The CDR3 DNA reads TGTGCCAGCAGCTTACTAGCGGGAGAGGGCAACAATGAGCAGTTCTTC. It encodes CASSLLAGEGNNEQFF.

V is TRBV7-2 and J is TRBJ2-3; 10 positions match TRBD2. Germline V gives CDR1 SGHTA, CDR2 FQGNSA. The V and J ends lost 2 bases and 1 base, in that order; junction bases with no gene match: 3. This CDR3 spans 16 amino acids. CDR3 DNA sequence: TGTGCCAGCAGCTTACAGCTAGCGGGAGGCACAGATACGCAGTATTTT. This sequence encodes CASSLQLAGGTDTQYF.

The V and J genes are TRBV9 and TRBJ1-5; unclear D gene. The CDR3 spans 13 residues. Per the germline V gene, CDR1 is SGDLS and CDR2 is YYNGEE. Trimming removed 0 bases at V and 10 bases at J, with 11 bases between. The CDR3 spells CASSVGYSGPQHF. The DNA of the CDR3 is TGTGCCAGCAGCGTAGGTTATTCAGGACCCCAGCATTTT.

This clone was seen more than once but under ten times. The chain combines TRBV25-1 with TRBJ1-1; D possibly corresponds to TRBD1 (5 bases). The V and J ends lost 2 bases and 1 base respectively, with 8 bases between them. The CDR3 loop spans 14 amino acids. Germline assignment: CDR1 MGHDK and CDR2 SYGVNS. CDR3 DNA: TGTGCCAGCAGTGAAAGGGGCAGGAACACTGAAGCTTTCTTT. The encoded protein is CASSERGRNTEAFF.

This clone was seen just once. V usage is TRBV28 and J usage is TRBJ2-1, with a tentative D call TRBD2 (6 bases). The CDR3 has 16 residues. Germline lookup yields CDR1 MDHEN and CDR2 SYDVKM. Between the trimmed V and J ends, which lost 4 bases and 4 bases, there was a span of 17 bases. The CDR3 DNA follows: TGTGCCAGCAGTTCTGGGGGAGCGGAGGGGTACAATGAGCAGTTCTTC. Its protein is CASSSGGAEGYNEQFF.

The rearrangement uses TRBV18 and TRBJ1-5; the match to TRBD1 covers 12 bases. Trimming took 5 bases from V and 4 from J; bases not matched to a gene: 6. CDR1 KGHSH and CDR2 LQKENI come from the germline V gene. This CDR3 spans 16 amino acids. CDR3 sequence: CASSAGQGAGNQPQHF. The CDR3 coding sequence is TGTGCCAGCTCAGCGGGACAGGGGGCCGGAAATCAGCCCCAGCATTTT.

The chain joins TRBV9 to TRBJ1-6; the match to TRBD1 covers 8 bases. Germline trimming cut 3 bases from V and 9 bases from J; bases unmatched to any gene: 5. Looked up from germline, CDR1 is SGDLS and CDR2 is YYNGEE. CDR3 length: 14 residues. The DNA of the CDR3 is TGTGCCAGCAGCGCCATCCAGGGGGCTTCACCCCTCCACTTT. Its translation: CASSAIQGASPLHF.

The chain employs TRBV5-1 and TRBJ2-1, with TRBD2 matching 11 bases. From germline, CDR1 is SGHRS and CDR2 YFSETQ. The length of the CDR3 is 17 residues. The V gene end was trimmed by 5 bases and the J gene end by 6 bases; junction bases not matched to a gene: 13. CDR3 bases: TGCGCCAGCAGGAGGGGGACTAGCGGAGGAGGCGCCAATGAGCAGTTCTTC. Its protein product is CASRRGTSGGGANEQFF. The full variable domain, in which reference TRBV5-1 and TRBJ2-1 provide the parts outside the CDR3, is KAGVTQTPRYLIKTRGQQVTLSCSPISGHRSVSWYQQTPGQGLQFLFEYFSETQRNKGNFPGRFSGRQFSNSRSEMNVSTLELGDSALYLCASRRGTSGGGANEQFFGPGTRLTVL.

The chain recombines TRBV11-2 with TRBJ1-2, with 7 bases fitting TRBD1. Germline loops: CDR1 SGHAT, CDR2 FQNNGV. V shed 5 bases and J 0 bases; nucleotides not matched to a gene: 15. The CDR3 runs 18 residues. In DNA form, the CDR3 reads TGTGCCAGCAGCGCCCTACAGGGGCGCATCCACGCTAACTATGGCTACACCTTC. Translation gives CASSALQGRIHANYGYTF. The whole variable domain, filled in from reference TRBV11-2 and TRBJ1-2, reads EAGVAQSPRYKIIEKRQSVAFWCNPISGHATLYWYQQILGQGPKLLIQFQNNGVVDDSQLPKDRFSAERLKGVDSTLKIQPAKLEDSAVYLCASSALQGRIHANYGYTFGSGTRLTVV.

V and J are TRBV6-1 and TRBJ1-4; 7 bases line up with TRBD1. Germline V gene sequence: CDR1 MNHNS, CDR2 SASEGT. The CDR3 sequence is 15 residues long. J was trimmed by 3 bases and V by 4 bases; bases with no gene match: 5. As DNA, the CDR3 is TGTGCCAGCAGTGCAACAGGGGTAGCTAATGAAAAACTGTTTTTT. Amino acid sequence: CASSATGVANEKLFF.

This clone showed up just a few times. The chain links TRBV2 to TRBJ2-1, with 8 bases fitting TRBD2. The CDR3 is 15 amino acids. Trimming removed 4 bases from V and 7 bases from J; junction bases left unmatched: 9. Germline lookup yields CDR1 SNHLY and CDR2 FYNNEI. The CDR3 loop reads CASSVVAGMGNEQFF. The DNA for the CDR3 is TGTGCCAGCAGTGTCGTAGCGGGGATGGGAAATGAGCAGTTCTTC.

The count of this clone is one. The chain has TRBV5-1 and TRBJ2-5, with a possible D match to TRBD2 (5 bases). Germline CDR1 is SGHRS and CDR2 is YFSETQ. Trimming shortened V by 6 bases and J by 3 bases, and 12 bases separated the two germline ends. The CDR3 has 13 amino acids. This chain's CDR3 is CASTGNNEETQYF. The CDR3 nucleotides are TGCGCCAGCACGGGGAACAATGAAGAGACCCAGTACTTC.

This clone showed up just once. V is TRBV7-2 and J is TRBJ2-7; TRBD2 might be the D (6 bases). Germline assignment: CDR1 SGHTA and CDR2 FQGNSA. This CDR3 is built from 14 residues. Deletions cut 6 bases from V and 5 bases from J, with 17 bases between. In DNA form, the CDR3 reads TGTGCCAGCAGACGGGACTTAAAGCGCGACGAGCAGTACTTC. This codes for CASRRDLKRDEQYF.

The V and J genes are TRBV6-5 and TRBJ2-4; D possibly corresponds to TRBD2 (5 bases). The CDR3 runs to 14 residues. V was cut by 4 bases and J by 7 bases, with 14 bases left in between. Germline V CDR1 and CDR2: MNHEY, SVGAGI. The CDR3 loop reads CASSLAGSWNIQYF. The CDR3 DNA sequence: TGTGCCAGCAGTTTGGCTGGGAGTTGGAACATTCAGTACTTC.

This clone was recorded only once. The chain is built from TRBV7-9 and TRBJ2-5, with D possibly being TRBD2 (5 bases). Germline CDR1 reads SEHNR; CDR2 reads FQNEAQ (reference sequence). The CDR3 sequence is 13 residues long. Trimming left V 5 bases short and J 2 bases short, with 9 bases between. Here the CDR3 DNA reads TGTGCCAGCAGCCCGGGATCTCAAGAGACCCAGTACTTC. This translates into CASSPGSQETQYF. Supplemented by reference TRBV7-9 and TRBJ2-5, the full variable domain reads DTGVSQNPRHKITKRGQNVTFRCDPISEHNRLYWYRQTLGQGPEFLTYFQNEAQLEKSRLLSDRFSAERPKGSFSTLEIQRTEQGDSAMYLCASSPGSQETQYFGPGTRLLVL.

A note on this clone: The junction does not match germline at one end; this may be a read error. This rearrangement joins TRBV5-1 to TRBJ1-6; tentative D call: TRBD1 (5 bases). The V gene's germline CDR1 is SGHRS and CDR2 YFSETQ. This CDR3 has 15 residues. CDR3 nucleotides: TGTGCCAGCAGCTTGGTTGGGGCAGGCAATTCACCCCTCCACTTT. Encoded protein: CASSLVGAGNSPLHF.

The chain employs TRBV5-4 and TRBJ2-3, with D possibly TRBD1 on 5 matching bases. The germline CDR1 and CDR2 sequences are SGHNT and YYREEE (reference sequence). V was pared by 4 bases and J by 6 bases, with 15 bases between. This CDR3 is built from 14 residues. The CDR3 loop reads CASSVLVGADTQYF. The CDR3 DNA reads TGTGCCAGCAGCGTGCTAGTAGGGGCGGATACGCAGTATTTT.

The CDR3 region is CASSLASGTGIFTEAFF. The CDR3 nucleotides are TGTGCCAGCAGCTTGGCCTCCGGGACAGGGATCTTCACTGAAGCTTTCTTT. This chain links TRBV5-4 with TRBJ1-1; 9 bases are shared with TRBD1. The CDR3 contains 17 residues. J lost 4 bases, V lost 0 bases, and 10 bases had no gene match. Germline CDR1 is SGHNT and CDR2 is YYREEE (reference sequence).

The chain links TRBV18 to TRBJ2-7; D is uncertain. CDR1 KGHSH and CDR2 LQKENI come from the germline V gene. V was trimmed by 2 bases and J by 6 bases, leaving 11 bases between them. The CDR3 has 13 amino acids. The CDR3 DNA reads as TGTGCCAGCTCACCATCGAAGCAGGTCGAGCAGTACTTC. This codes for CASSPSKQVEQYF.

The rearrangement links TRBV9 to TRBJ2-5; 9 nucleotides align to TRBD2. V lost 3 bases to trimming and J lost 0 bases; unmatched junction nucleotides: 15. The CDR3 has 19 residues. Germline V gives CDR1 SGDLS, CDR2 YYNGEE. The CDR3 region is CASSESALTSGSHQETQYF. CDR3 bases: TGTGCCAGCAGCGAGTCCGCCCTGACTAGCGGAAGTCACCAAGAGACCCAGTACTTC.